The clone carrying this TCR beta chain was counted once. Only in-frame clones appear in the TCRdb table, and some are missing; sequencing was by immunoSEQ multiplex PCR. The sample records under 75,000 clones, approximately 90% being singletons. The CDR3 is made up of 16 amino acids. Germline V gene data show CDR1 as LGHDT and CDR2 as YNNKEL (reference sequence). After removal of 4 bases from V and 6 bases from J, the junction contained 12 bases not matched to a gene. This entry comes from a study of control samples from healthy donors and cancer patients. The receptor was isolated from a woman in her forties or fifties with colorectal cancer. Sequenced material: PBMCs. The chain has TRBV3-1 (or the pseudogene TRBV3-2) and TRBJ1-2, with TRBD1 identical over 9 bases. CDR3 amino acids: CASSRRQGGRADGYTF. The CDR3 nucleotides are TGTGCCAGCAGCCGAAGACAGGGGGGCCGGGCTGATGGCTACACCTTC.